The rows below give T cell receptor beta chains drawn from one sample of a study of blood T cell repertoires in COVID-19. Some clones are missing from TCRdb's copy, which holds only in-frame ones; the method was immunoSEQ multiplex PCR. The sample lists roughly 360,000 clones, around nine tenths occurring once. Sample: PBMCs or T cells enriched from blood (not recorded which). These receptors were collected from a woman aged 25 to 39 with acute COVID-19. CDR3s include the opening cysteine and the closing phenylalanine or tryptophan. The D gene is left open where the match is weak. Where a row states a size, it is once, few, many or the class of an expanded clone; other rows omit it.

abundance,j_gene,v_gene,d_gene,CDR3aa,CDR3nt
-,TRBJ1-6,TRBV6-1,-,CASSDGGETSPLHF,TGTGCCAGCAGTGACGGAGGGGAGACTTCACCCCTCCACTTT
once,TRBJ1-1,TRBV25-1,-,CASSGQANTEAFF,TGTGCCAGCAGTGGGCAGGCGAACACTGAAGCTTTCTTT
-,TRBJ2-5,TRBV7-3,TRBD2,CASSESFSGGETQYF,TGTGCCAGCAGCGAAAGTTTTAGCGGGGGGGAAACCCAGTACTTC
-,TRBJ2-7,TRBV9,-,CASSEAGGASYEQYF,TGTGCCAGCAGCGAGGCGGGCGGGGCTTCCTACGAGCAGTACTTC
-,TRBJ1-2,TRBV29-1,-,CSVGSGYGYTF,TGCAGCGTTGGGTCAGGCTATGGCTACACCTTC
-,TRBJ2-7,TRBV5-1,TRBD1,CASSLNRGYEQYF,TGCGCCAGCAGCTTGAACAGGGGTTACGAGCAGTACTTC
few,TRBJ1-4,TRBV9,-,CASSSTTGPEKLFF,TGTGCCAGCAGCTCAACGACAGGCCCGGAAAAACTGTTTTTT
-,TRBJ1-2,TRBV30,-,CACLRAGYGYTF,TGTGCCTGCCTCAGGGCCGGCTATGGCTACACCTTC
-,TRBJ2-7,TRBV7-6,TRBD2,CASSFGGEAYEQYF,TGTGCCAGCAGCTTCGGGGGGGAGGCCTACGAGCAGTACTTC
-,TRBJ2-2,TRBV29-1,TRBD2,CSVGSSGESVTGELFF,TGCAGCGTTGGATCGAGCGGGGAGTCGGTCACCGGGGAGCTGTTTTTT
-,TRBJ1-5,TRBV9,TRBD1,CASSAPGAQTGLRQPQHF,TGTGCCAGCAGCGCCCCCGGAGCACAGACAGGGCTACGTCAGCCCCAGCATTTT
once,TRBJ1-2,TRBV6-2/TRBV6-3,-,CASSYPPGQGYTF,TGTGCCAGCAGTTATCCCCCTGGCCAGGGTTACACCTTC
-,TRBJ1-1,TRBV3-1/TRBV3-2,TRBD1,CASSQWDRPEAFF,TGTGCCAGCAGCCAATGGGACAGGCCTGAAGCTTTCTTT
-,TRBJ2-6,TRBV3-1/TRBV3-2,-,CASSRFLGAGANVLTF,TGTGCCAGCAGCCGATTCTTGGGAGCCGGGGCCAACGTCCTGACTTTC
-,TRBJ1-5,TRBV2,TRBD1,CASSRQGGDQPQHF,TGTGCCAGCAGTCGACAGGGAGGAGATCAGCCCCAGCATTTT
-,TRBJ2-2,TRBV5-4,-,CASSLGRGRAGELFF,TGTGCCAGCAGCTTGGGGCGGGGGCGCGCCGGGGAGCTGTTTTTT
-,TRBJ1-2,TRBV6-2/TRBV6-3,TRBD1,CASSWRTGTRGYTF,TGTGCCAGCAGTTGGAGGACAGGGACTCGAGGCTACACCTTC
-,TRBJ2-3,TRBV12-5,-,CASGLVSLLASDTQYF,TGTGCTAGTGGTTTGGTATCCCTACTAGCCTCCGATACGCAGTATTTT
-,TRBJ2-7,TRBV5-1,TRBD1,CASSHNRGVNEQYF,TGCGCCAGCAGCCACAACAGGGGAGTCAACGAGCAGTACTTC
-,TRBJ2-1,TRBV14,-,CASSQVLATYNEQFF,TGTGCCAGCAGCCAAGTACTTGCAACCTACAATGAGCAGTTCTTC
-,TRBJ2-2,TRBV12-2,-,CASRLARAGVNTGELFF,TGTGCAAGTCGCTTAGCGCGAGCGGGGGTTAACACCGGGGAGCTGTTTTTT
-,TRBJ2-1,TRBV2,TRBD2,CASSLRTSGYSSYNEQFF,TGTGCCAGCAGCCTACGGACTAGCGGGTACAGCTCCTACAATGAGCAGTTCTTC
-,TRBJ1-1,TRBV7-6,-,CASSTQQGNTEAFF,TGTGCCAGCAGCACCCAACAGGGGAACACTGAAGCTTTCTTT
-,TRBJ1-2,TRBV6-5,TRBD1,CASSYGLRGQGGGYTF,TGTGCCAGCAGTTACGGTTTAAGGGGACAGGGAGGTGGCTACACCTTC
-,TRBJ2-7,TRBV12-5,TRBD2,CASGPGDGGAPHEQYF,TGTGCTAGTGGTCCGGGCGACGGGGGGGCCCCCCACGAGCAGTACTTC
-,TRBJ2-3,TRBV27,TRBD1,CASKLKTGYTDTQYF,TGTGCCAGCAAACTAAAGACAGGGTACACAGATACGCAGTATTTT
-,TRBJ1-2,TRBV9,TRBD1,CASSQGGAYGYTF,TGTGCCAGCAGCCAAGGGGGCGCTTATGGCTACACCTTC
-,TRBJ2-4,TRBV3-1/TRBV3-2,-,CASSHGAKNIQYF,TGTGCCAGCAGCCACGGAGCCAAAAACATTCAGTACTTC
-,TRBJ2-7,TRBV6-5,-,CASTPGRKGGEQYF,TGTGCCAGCACCCCCGGACGGAAAGGCGGGGAGCAGTACTTC
-,TRBJ2-1,TRBV12-5,TRBD1,CASGLPTGGPYNEQFF,TGTGCTAGTGGTTTGCCGACAGGGGGCCCCTACAATGAGCAGTTCTTC
-,TRBJ2-2,TRBV10-3,-,CAISTNREGNTGELFF,TGTGCCATCAGTACCAACAGGGAAGGGAACACCGGGGAGCTGTTTTTT
-,TRBJ2-5,TRBV6-5,TRBD2,CASTGLAGRETQYF,TGTGCCAGCACGGGACTAGCGGGACGCGAGACCCAGTACTTC
once,TRBJ1-5,TRBV6-2/TRBV6-3,-,CASSYPGSGPQHF,TGTGCCAGCAGTTACCCAGGCTCGGGACCCCAGCATTTT
-,TRBJ1-1,TRBV18,-,CASSIQGGTEAFF,TGTGCCAGCTCGATACAGGGTGGCACTGAAGCTTTCTTT
-,TRBJ2-7,TRBV7-2,TRBD2,CASSLELSAGGLGEQYF,TGTGCCAGCAGCTTAGAGTTGTCCGCGGGGGGGCTTGGTGAGCAGTACTTC
-,TRBJ1-2,TRBV29-1,-,CSVDGAADGYTF,TGCAGCGTTGATGGGGCTGCGGATGGCTACACCTTC
-,TRBJ2-1,TRBV3-1/TRBV3-2,-,CASSQDKPYNEQFF,TGTGCCAGCAGCCAAGATAAGCCTTACAATGAGCAGTTCTTC